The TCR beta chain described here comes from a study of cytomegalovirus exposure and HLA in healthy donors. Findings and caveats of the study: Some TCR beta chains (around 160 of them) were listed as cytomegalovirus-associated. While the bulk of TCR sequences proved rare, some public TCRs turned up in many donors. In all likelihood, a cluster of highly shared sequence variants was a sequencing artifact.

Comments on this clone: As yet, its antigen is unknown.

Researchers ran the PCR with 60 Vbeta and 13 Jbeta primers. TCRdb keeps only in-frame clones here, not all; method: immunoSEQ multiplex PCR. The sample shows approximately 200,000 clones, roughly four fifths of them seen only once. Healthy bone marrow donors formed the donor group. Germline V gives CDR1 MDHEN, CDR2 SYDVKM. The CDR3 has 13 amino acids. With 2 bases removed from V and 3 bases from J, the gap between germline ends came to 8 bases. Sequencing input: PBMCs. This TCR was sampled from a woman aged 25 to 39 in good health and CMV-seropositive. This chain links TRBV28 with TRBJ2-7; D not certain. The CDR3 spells CASSLRVIYEQYF. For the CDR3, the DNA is TGTGCCAGCAGTTTACGCGTAATCTACGAGCAGTACTTC.